These T cell receptor beta chains were read from a single sample in a study of blood T cell repertoires in COVID-19. Produced via immunoSEQ multiplex PCR; TCRdb's table is partial and in-frame only. Among about 240,000 clones, roughly 80% were seen once, and the ten largest hold approximately 9.4%. What was sequenced was peripheral blood. The receptors were gathered from a woman aged 80 or older with acute or convalescent COVID-19. Each CDR3 is given with its conserved first and last residue. The D gene is left open where the match is weak. Size is omitted from some rows. Given values are once, few, many or a class for expanded clones.

>TRBV30|TRBD1|.|TRBJ2-2
TGTGCCTGGTTAGGGACAGCCACCGGGGAGCTGTTTTTT
CAWLGTATGELFF
>TRBV2|TRBD2|.|TRBJ2-7
TGTGCCAGCAGTGAAGGACGCGGGGGGGCCCACGAGCAGTACTTC
CASSEGRGGAHEQYF
>TRBV28|TRBD1|.|TRBJ2-4
TGTGCCAGCAGCCAACAGGGGACCAAAAACATTCAGTACTTC
CASSQQGTKNIQYF
>TRBV10-3|TRBD1|.|TRBJ1-6
TGTGCCATCAGGGACAGGGGGGCAAATTCACCCCTCCACTTT
CAIRDRGANSPLHF
>TRBV27|.|.|TRBJ2-6
TGTGCCAGCATAGTTGGGGCCAACGTCCTGACTTTC
CASIVGANVLTF
>TRBV7-2|.|.|TRBJ2-3
TGTGCCAGCACCTCCTTCGCGATGGATACGCAGTATTTT
CASTSFAMDTQYF
>TRBV27|.|.|TRBJ1-2
TGTGCCAGCGGTCGAACGTCAGGGATCGACTATGGCTACACCTTC
CASGRTSGIDYGYTF
>TRBV9|.|.|TRBJ2-2
TGTGCCAGCAGCGTAGCTGTAGGGTCGGGGGCCGGGGAGCTGTTTTTT
CASSVAVGSGAGELFF
>TRBV28|TRBD2|.|TRBJ2-5
TGTGCCAGCAGGCGGGGGGCCCAAGAGACCCAGTACTTC
CASRRGAQETQYF
>TRBV6-6|TRBD1|.|TRBJ1-2
TGTGCCAGCAGTTCCCAGGGGGACAGTTACTATGGCTACACCTTC
CASSSQGDSYYGYTF
>TRBV7-9|TRBD2|.|TRBJ2-1
TGTGCCAGCAGTTCTAGCGGGGGGCTCCAAAAGAATGAGCAGTTCTTC
CASSSSGGLQKNEQFF
>TRBV5-8|TRBD1|.|TRBJ1-6
TGTGCCAGCAGCTTCTTCTCCGGGACAGGGGGCGTCGAGAAATCACCCCTCCACTTT
CASSFFSGTGGVEKSPLHF
>TRBV7-9|TRBD1|.|TRBJ1-1
TGTGCCAGCAGCCCAAGACAGGGGTGGAACACTGAAGCTTTCTTT
CASSPRQGWNTEAFF
>TRBV2|TRBD1|.|TRBJ1-4
TGTGCCAGCGGACAGGGGTTTTGGGAAAAACTGTTTTTT
CASGQGFWEKLFF
>TRBV6-5|.|.|TRBJ1-5
TGTGCCAGCAGCCCCCGACAGTATCAGCCCCAGCATTTT
CASSPRQYQPQHF
>TRBV5-1|TRBD2|.|TRBJ2-7
TGCGCCAGCAGCTTGGCGGCGGGGGGGCTTAGTGACGAGCAGTACTTC
CASSLAAGGLSDEQYF
>TRBV6-5|.|.|TRBJ2-1
TGTGCCAGCAGCAACTCGGGCGGGCCTCAGTTCTTC
CASSNSGGPQFF
>TRBV27|TRBD2|.|TRBJ2-3
TGTGCCAGCTCTAGCGGGGGGGCCCCCACAGATACGCAGTATTTT
CASSSGGAPTDTQYF
>TRBV2|TRBD1|few|TRBJ1-2
TGTGCCAGCATCCCACCGGGACAGGGGAACTATGGCTACACCTTC
CASIPPGQGNYGYTF
>TRBV28|.|once|TRBJ1-2
TGTGCCAGCAGTTTCAGCAGGAATAACTATGGCTACACCTTC
CASSFSRNNYGYTF
>TRBV6-1|TRBD2|.|TRBJ2-7
TGTGCCAGCAGTGCACGACTAGCGGGGAGCCCATACGAGCAGTACTTC
CASSARLAGSPYEQYF
>TRBV28|TRBD2|.|TRBJ2-1
TGTGCCAGCAAGGGAGGCGCCCCGGCGGGGGGGCACAATGAGCAGTTCTTC
CASKGGAPAGGHNEQFF